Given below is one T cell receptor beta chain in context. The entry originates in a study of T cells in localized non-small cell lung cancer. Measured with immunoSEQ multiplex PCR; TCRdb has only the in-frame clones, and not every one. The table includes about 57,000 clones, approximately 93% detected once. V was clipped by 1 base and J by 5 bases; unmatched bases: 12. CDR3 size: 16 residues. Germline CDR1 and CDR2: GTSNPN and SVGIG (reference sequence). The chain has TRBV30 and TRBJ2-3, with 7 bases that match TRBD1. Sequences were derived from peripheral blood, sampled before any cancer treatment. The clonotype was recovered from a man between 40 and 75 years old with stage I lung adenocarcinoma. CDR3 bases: TGTGCCTGGAGTGCAGGGGGTCACACAGGGTTAGATACGCAGTATTTT. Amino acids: CAWSAGGHTGLDTQYF.